What follows are 7 T cell receptor beta chains derived from one specimen sequenced in a study of blood T cell repertoires in COVID-19. Measured with immunoSEQ multiplex PCR; TCRdb has only the in-frame clones, and not every one. The repertoire holds fewer than 150,000 clones, with approximately 84% as singletons. Sequenced input: peripheral blood. The receptors were sampled from a human donor in a cohort sampled during active COVID-19.

This clone was recorded only once. The rearrangement joins TRBV11-2 to TRBJ2-3, with 8 bases aligning to TRBD1. Germline V gene sequence: CDR1 SGHAT, CDR2 FQNNGV. Trimming removed 5 bases from V and 3 bases from J; junction bases left unmatched: 7. This CDR3 is 15 amino acids long. The CDR3 bases are TGTGCCAGCAGCGCCCCGGACAGGGCTACAGATACGCAGTATTTT. Protein sequence: CASSAPDRATDTQYF. The whole variable domain, remainder taken from reference TRBV11-2 and TRBJ2-3, is EAGVAQSPRYKIIEKRQSVAFWCNPISGHATLYWYQQILGQGPKLLIQFQNNGVVDDSQLPKDRFSAERLKGVDSTLKIQPAKLEDSAVYLCASSAPDRATDTQYFGPGTRLTVL.

This clone has only a few counts. The chain carries TRBV23-1 and TRBJ1-1, with D possibly being TRBD1 (5 bases). TRBV23-1 is an ORF for which the function is uncertain. The CDR3 is 15 amino acids. V gave up 4 bases and J gave up 11 bases, with 23 bases separating them. This CDR3 reads CASSRPTSGRRGAFF. As DNA, the CDR3 is TGCGCCAGCAGTCGACCAACATCAGGGAGGAGGGGCGCTTTCTTT.

CDR3 sequence: CASSYSSRETTDYGYTF. The CDR3 DNA reads TGTGCCAGCAGTTACTCATCCAGGGAAACGACGGACTATGGCTACACCTTC. This sequence joins TRBV6-2 or TRBV6-3 and TRBJ1-2; maybe TRBD1 (5 bases). CDR3 length: 17 amino acids. Germline V CDR1 and CDR2: MNHEY, SVGEGT. Trimming stripped 0 bases from V and 3 bases from J, with 17 bases between.

This rearrangement joins TRBV10-3 to TRBJ2-3, with unresolved D. V was pared by 4 bases and J by 2 bases, with 13 bases between. The CDR3 extends over 15 amino acids. CDR1 is ENHRY, CDR2 SYGVKD, per germline. CDR3 sequence (DNA): TGTGCCATCAGTGTATTGCAGTCCCACACAGATACGCAGTATTTT. The encoded protein is CAISVLQSHTDTQYF.

This clone was recorded once. V is TRBV18 and J is TRBJ2-1; 10 bases map to TRBD2. Germline values: CDR1 KGHSH, CDR2 LQKENI. CDR3 size: 16 residues. V lost 2 bases and J lost 4; bases outside the gene matches: 5. CDR3 sequence (DNA): TGTGCCAGCTCACCAAATAGCGGGGGGACTTACAATGAGCAGTTCTTC. It encodes CASSPNSGGTYNEQFF.

The V gene is TRBV2, the J gene TRBJ2-1; D possibly corresponds to TRBD2 (6 bases). The CDR3 is 15 amino acids. With 4 bases removed from V and 14 bases from J, the gap between germline ends came to 24 bases. From germline, CDR1 is SNHLY and CDR2 FYNNEI. This CDR3 is CASSGSRLSGLYKFF. CDR3 in DNA: TGTGCCAGCAGTGGTTCCCGACTCTCGGGACTCTACAAGTTCTTC.

The chain has TRBV7-6 and TRBJ1-5; D perhaps matches TRBD1 (6 bases). The CDR3 contains 14 residues. V lost 5 bases to trimming and J lost 3 bases, with 11 bases between them. The germline V gene encodes CDR1 SGHVS and CDR2 FNYEAQ. The CDR3 reads CASSAQGVNQPQHF. Written as DNA, the CDR3 is TGTGCCAGCAGCGCACAGGGAGTCAATCAGCCCCAGCATTTT.